The TCR beta chain under discussion was sequenced for a study of cytomegalovirus exposure and HLA in healthy donors. Study findings and constraints: An ancestry cluster, one associated with Asian ancestry, reportedly showed fewer N-insertions than the 666-donor mean in a later analysis.

With respect to this clone: Its target is not known.

13 Jbeta primers and 60 Vbeta primers were used for the PCR. TCRdb's copy holds only in-frame clones and misses some; the assay was immunoSEQ multiplex PCR. The table shows 99,000 or so clones, with 75% to 80% occurring only once. Sequencing was done on a sample of PBMCs. The clonotype was recovered from a man aged 55 to 70 in good health and CMV-seropositive.

The chain's CDR3 is CASSQDRGYNEQFF. CDR3 nucleotides: TGTGCCAGCAGCCAGGACAGGGGATACAATGAGCAGTTCTTC. The chain recombines TRBV14 with TRBJ2-1; 9 positions agree with TRBD1. V trimming: 3 bases; J trimming: 4 bases; junction bases outside the gene matches: 1. Per germline, CDR1 SGHDN and CDR2 FVKESK. The CDR3 length is 14 residues.